This record covers a single T cell receptor beta chain. TCRdb called the RT-PCR reads again in MiXCR, with one record for every CDR3 protein. The sample consists of roughly 790,000 distinct CDR3 sequences, approximately 21% of them appearing once. This entry comes from a study of response to subunit inactivated influenza vaccine. The sequencing here drew on PBMCs from blood, taken 5 days after vaccination. This receptor was identified in a man in his fifties who received an inactivated influenza vaccine.

The CDR3 coding sequence is TGTGCCAGCAGTTCCTTGGGGATTAGCGGGAGGTACAATGAGCAGTTCTTC. It yields the protein CASSSLGISGRYNEQFF. The genes are TRBV27 and TRBJ2-1; 10 bases are a match to TRBD2. V was clipped by 4 bases and J by 4 bases; unmatched bases: 10. CDR1 is MNHEY, CDR2 SMNVEV, per germline (reference sequence). The CDR3 length is 17 residues.